Reported below is one T cell receptor beta chain. The data were taken from a study of beta chain features in type 1 diabetes. Investigators reverse transcribed all isolated RNA, so they sequenced expressed TCRB transcripts. The method was immunoSEQ multiplex PCR; TCRdb's version includes in-frame clones alone and lacks a portion of them. The sample holds fewer than 250,000 clones, around an eighth seen once. Sorting based on CD45RO/CCR7/CD25/CD127/CD95/CD27 separated CD4+ naive, central memory, regulatory and stem cell-like memory cells. Germline V gene data show CDR1 as SNHLY and CDR2 as FYNNEI. This CDR3 is 13 amino acids long. The ends were cut back, 6 bases at V and 4 bases at J, with 12 bases in the middle.

J is TRBJ1-2 and V is TRBV2, with unresolved D. Sequencing was carried out using naive CD4+ T cells from blood. The receptor was derived from a woman aged 40 to 50 in good health. This CDR3 reads CASRSSVAYGYTF. In DNA, the CDR3 is TGTGCCAGCAGATCTTCGGTAGCCTATGGCTACACCTTC.